This T cell receptor beta chain appears in the sequencing data of a study of control samples from healthy donors and cancer patients. Per germline, CDR1 LGHNA and CDR2 YNFKEQ. The CDR3 loop spans 17 amino acids. With V trimmed by 0 bases and J by 9 bases, 14 bases remained unmatched. TCRdb keeps only in-frame clones here, not all; method: immunoSEQ multiplex PCR. The top ten clones hold roughly 10% of a sample with about 140,000 clones, more than 90% of them seen once. This receptor was obtained from a man aged 30 to 45 in good health. Sequenced material: blood. The V and J genes are TRBV4-2 and TRBJ2-1; 7 bases line up with TRBD2. This chain's CDR3 is CASSQDLGSGMRGEQFF. The CDR3 DNA follows: TGTGCCAGCAGCCAAGATTTAGGCAGCGGGATGAGGGGTGAGCAGTTCTTC.